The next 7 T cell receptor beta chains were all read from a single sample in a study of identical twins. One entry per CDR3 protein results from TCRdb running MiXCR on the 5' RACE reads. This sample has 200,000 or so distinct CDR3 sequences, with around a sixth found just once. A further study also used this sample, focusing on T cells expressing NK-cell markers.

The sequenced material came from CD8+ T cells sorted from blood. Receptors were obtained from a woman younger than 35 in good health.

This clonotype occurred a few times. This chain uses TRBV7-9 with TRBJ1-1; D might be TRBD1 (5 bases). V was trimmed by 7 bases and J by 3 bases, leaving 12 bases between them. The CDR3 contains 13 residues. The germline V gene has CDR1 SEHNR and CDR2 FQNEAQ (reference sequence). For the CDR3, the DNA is TGTGCCAGCACCGAGAGGGGTGACACTGAAGCTTTCTTT. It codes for CASTERGDTEAFF.

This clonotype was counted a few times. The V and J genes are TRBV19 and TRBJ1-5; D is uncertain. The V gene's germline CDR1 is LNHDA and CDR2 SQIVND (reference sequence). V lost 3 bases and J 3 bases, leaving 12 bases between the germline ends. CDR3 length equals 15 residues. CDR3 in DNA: TGTGCCAGTAGTATTCGGGTCAGTCTCAATCAGCCCCAGCATTTT. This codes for CASSIRVSLNQPQHF.

CDR3 DNA: TGCGCCAGCAGCCCAAACCGCATGGGTCAGCCCCAGCATTTT. This translates into CASSPNRMGQPQHF. The rearrangement links TRBV4-3 to TRBJ1-5; no clear D. CDR1 and CDR2 from the germline V gene are LGHNA and YSLEER. The CDR3 extends over 14 amino acids. The V end lost 4 bases, the J end lost 6 bases, and 13 bases lay between the germline ends.

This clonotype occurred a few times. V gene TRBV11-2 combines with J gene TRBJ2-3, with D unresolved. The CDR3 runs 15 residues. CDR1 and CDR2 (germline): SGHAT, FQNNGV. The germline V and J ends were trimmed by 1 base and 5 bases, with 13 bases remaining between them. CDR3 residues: CASSLVVSQEDTQYF. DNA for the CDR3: TGTGCCAGCAGCTTAGTCGTCAGCCAAGAAGATACGCAGTATTTT.

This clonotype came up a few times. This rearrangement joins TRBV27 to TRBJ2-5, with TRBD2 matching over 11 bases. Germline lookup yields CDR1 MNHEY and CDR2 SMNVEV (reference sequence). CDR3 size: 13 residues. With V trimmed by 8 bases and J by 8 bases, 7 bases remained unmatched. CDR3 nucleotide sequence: TGTGCCAGCGGGTGGCTAGCGGGGGGTACCCAGTACTTC. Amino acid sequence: CASGWLAGGTQYF.

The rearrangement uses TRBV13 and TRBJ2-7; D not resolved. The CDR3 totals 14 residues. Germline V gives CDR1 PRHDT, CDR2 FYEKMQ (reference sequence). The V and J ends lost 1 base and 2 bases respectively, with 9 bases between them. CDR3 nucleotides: TGTGCCAGCAGCTTAGAGGCAAATCCCTACGAGCAGTACTTC. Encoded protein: CASSLEANPYEQYF.

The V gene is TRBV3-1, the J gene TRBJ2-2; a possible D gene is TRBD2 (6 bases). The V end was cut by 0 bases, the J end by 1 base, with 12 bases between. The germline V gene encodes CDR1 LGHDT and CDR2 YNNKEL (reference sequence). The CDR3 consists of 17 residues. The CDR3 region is CASSQDRGGKNTGELFF. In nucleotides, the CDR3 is TGTGCCAGCAGCCAAGATCGGGGCGGGAAGAACACCGGGGAGCTGTTTTTT.